This TCR beta chain was captured by sequencing in a study of graft-versus-host responses after intestinal transplantation. This CDR3 comprises 14 residues. With V trimmed by 4 bases and J by 2 bases, 3 bases remained unmatched. Germline CDR1 reads SGHDT; CDR2 reads YYEEEE. As regards this clone: Its antigen is not identified.

Only in-frame clones appear in the TCRdb table, and some are missing; sequencing was by immunoSEQ multiplex PCR. The data hold nearly 90,000 clones, with roughly four fifths observed a single time. The sequence was obtained from a human donor who received an intestinal transplant. The chain employs TRBV5-6 and TRBJ2-7; 10 nucleotides line up with TRBD2. Source: unstimulated CD8+ T cells sorted from spleen or lymph node cells, taken before intestinal transplant. CDR3: CASSESGGAYEQYF. CDR3 DNA: TGTGCCAGCAGCGAGAGCGGGGGGGCCTACGAGCAGTACTTC.